The rows below give T cell receptor beta chains drawn from one sample of a study of metastatic and nonmetastatic thyroid tumors. TCRdb recomputed clones from the PCR reads via MiXCR. Of about 40,000 clones in the sample, 15% to 20% were seen once. Sequenced: blood. Source of these receptors: a female donor with papillary thyroid cancer or a benign thyroid nodule (not recorded which). Some clones in this sample may be carry-over from other donors' samples. Each CDR3 is given with its conserved first and last residue. The order of the fields is clone size, D gene, J gene, V gene, CDR3 length, CDR3 DNA, CDR3 protein. D genes are given only for firm matches. The size entry is marked missing in some rows and otherwise reads once, few, many or a size class.

>many|TRBD2|TRBJ2-1|TRBV20-1|13
TGCAGTGCACGACGGGGGGATTACAATGAGCAGTTCTTC
CSARRGDYNEQFF
>NA|TRBD2|TRBJ2-1|TRBV5-6|17
TGTGCCAGCAGCCGCAACCCTGTGACTAGCGTGAGCGATGAGCAGTTCTTC
CASSRNPVTSVSDEQFF
>NA|NA|TRBJ2-2|TRBV20-1|13
TGCAGTGCCCCTAAGGGCGGGCAGGGGGAGCTGTTTTTT
CSAPKGGQGELFF
>many|NA|TRBJ2-3|TRBV15|14
TGTGCCACCAGCGTCCGGGGAAGCACAGATACGCAGTATTTT
CATSVRGSTDTQYF
>many|NA|TRBJ2-1|TRBV6-1|12
TGTGCCAGCAGTACGACTAGGAATGAGCAGTTCTTC
CASSTTRNEQFF
>NA|NA|TRBJ2-2|TRBV28|14
TGTGCCAGCAGTAAGGACGCGTTCACCTGGGAGCTTTTTTTT
CASSKDAFTWELFF
>many|TRBD2|TRBJ2-3|TRBV9|17
TGTGCCAGCAGCCCCTCCTCGGGGGGAACTAGCACAGATACGCAGTATTTT
CASSPSSGGTSTDTQYF
>NA|NA|TRBJ2-6|TRBV19|16
TGTGCCAGTAGTAGACTCACAGGGCTTTTAGCCAACGTCCTGACTTTC
CASSRLTGLLANVLTF
>many|TRBD2|TRBJ2-2|TRBV11-3|16
TGTGCCAGCAGCCACCCGGCGAGCGGGAGTGACGGGGAGCTGTTTTTT
CASSHPASGSDGELFF
>many|TRBD1|TRBJ1-2|TRBV9|15
TGTGCCAGCAGCGTATACGCAGGGGGGAACTATGGCTACACCTTC
CASSVYAGGNYGYTF
>NA|NA|TRBJ2-7|TRBV6-4|15
TGTGCCAGCAGCACCTGCGGGACAGAACCCTACGAGCAGTACTTC
CASSTCGTEPYEQYF
>medium-sized|NA|TRBJ2-7|TRBV12-3/TRBV12-4|13
TGTGCCAGCAGTTCGGCAGGGTCCTACGAGCAGTACTTC
CASSSAGSYEQYF
>few|NA|TRBJ2-1|TRBV6-1|13
TGTGCCAGTAGAACACCGGGCCGCGTAGGGCAGTTCTTC
CASRTPGRVGQFF
>many|NA|TRBJ2-1|TRBV18|16
TGTGCCAGCTCACCACCGGAGGGGAGCTCCTACAATGAGCAGTTCTTC
CASSPPEGSSYNEQFF
>many|TRBD1|TRBJ1-4|TRBV12-3/TRBV12-4|14
TGTGCCAGCAGTTTCGGGACAGGGTTGGAAAAACTGTTTTTT
CASSFGTGLEKLFF
>NA|TRBD2|TRBJ2-7|TRBV6-2/TRBV6-3|15
TGTGCCAGCAGTTACAGCGGGAGGGCCCCCTACGAGCAGTACTTC
CASSYSGRAPYEQYF
>NA|NA|TRBJ2-1|TRBV4-1|12
TGCGCCAGCAGCCAGCGGAGGAGCGAGCAGTTCTTC
CASSQRRSEQFF